The sequence of this T cell receptor beta chain was determined in a study of T cell repertoires in cytomegalovirus infection. Study information: The authors relied on CMV epitopes, both recently identified HLA-C-restricted and well-studied HLA-B-restricted.

As regards this clonotype: Its antigen is unidentified.

General study results and limits: HLA-C-restricted TCR beta clonotypes specific for CMV led the ex vivo response.

TCRdb passed the reads through MiXCR, listing each CDR3 protein once. The table shows some 700,000 distinct CDR3 sequences, with 33% occurring only once. CDR1 and CDR2 from the germline V gene are SGHDN and FVKESK. V was clipped by 0 bases and J by 11 bases, with 11 bases between them. CDR3 size: 14 residues. V gene TRBV14 combines with J gene TRBJ1-6; possibly TRBD1 for D (6 bases). Sample: cultured PBMCs, taken from culture after CMV antigen stimulation. This TCR was sampled from a human donor in good health (CMV status not recorded). Some clones in this sample may be carry-over from other donors' samples. In DNA, the CDR3 is TGTGCCAGCAGCCAAGACAGGGGTGGGACACCCCTCCACTTT. The encoded protein is CASSQDRGGTPLHF.